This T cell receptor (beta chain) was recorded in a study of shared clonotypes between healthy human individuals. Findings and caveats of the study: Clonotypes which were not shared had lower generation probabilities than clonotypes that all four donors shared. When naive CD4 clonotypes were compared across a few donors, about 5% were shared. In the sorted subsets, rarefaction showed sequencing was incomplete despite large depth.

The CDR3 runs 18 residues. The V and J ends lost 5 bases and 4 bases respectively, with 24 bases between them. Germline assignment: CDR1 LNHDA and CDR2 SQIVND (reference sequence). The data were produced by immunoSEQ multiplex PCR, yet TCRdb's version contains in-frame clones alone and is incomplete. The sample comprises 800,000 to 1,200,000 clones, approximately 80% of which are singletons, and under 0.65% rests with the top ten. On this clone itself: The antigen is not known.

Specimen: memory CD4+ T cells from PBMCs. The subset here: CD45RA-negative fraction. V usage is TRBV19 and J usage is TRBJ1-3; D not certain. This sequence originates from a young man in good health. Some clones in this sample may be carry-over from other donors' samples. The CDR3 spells CASSPADGRMVLGNTIYF. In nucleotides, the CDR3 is TGTGCCAGTAGTCCGGCGGACGGACGAATGGTATTAGGAAACACCATATATTTT.